This TCR beta chain is drawn from a study of cytomegalovirus exposure and HLA in healthy donors. General study results and limits: Indistinguishable V segments such as TRBV6-2 and TRBV6-3 were excluded. In an earlier analysis, in approximately 570 donors, most V segments appeared productive either ~87% or ~30% of the time. Associated with cytomegalovirus, according to the listing, were 150 to 200 TCR beta chains.

Comment on this clone: Its cognate antigen is unknown.

It was with 60 Vbeta and 13 Jbeta primers that the PCR ran. Using immunoSEQ multiplex PCR, the repertoire was profiled, and TCRdb retains in-frame clones only, with some absent. The sample includes some 120,000 clones, more than 80% of them seen just once. CDR1 and CDR2 from the germline V gene are MNHNS and SASEGT. The CDR3 totals 14 residues. Trimming took 5 bases from V and 1 from J, leaving 9 bases between them. The sequenced sample was PBMCs. This chain joins TRBV6-1 and TRBJ1-5, with a possible D match to TRBD1 (6 bases). The TCR comes from a man aged 40-49 years in good health and CMV-seronegative. The chain's CDR3 is CASSLDRSNQPQHF. The CDR3 bases are TGTGCCAGCAGTCTGGACAGAAGCAATCAGCCCCAGCATTTT.